This T cell receptor (beta chain) is from a study of blood T cell repertoires in COVID-19 (dated by TCRdb to 2019 to 2021). Notes on the research overall: Samples covering the acute and convalescent phases of COVID-19 were provided by collaborators in the United States, Italy and Spain. Sample metadata almost always included a de-identified subject ID, COVID-19 status, age in years and sex. Subjects who had been exposed to COVID-19, were actively infected with it, or had recovered from it provided the deeply sampled blood TCRbeta repertoires that made up the dataset. The repertoires were released in a freely available public database meant as a resource for research on the immune response to SARS-CoV-2. Where HLA class I and class II types were available, the types were taken from metadata supplied by the sample provider, not from assay-based typing. The material from the prospective study consisted of cDNA or gDNA derived from T cells, B-cell-depleted T cells, or PBMCs. The samples were drawn from two sources: the first 160 participants of the ongoing ImmuneRACE study, and fewer than 1,500 subjects contributed by 6 global collaborators.

Looking up the germline V gene yields CDR1 SGHRS and CDR2 YFSETQ. Measured from the cysteine to the phenylalanine, the CDR3 is 13 residues long. CDR3 DNA only is kept here, 39 bases in frame from base 1. V loses 1 base at its end and J loses 7 bases; junction bases beyond the gene matches: 2. TCRbeta CDR3 regions were amplified from genomic DNA using the immunoSEQ Assay, a bias-controlled multiplex PCR. In the source study's methods: The number of nucleated cells in each sample was estimated from the amplification of reference gene primers within the assay. To quantify the absolute abundance of each unique TCRbeta CDR3 rearrangement, sequence reads were collapsed and filtered. For each sample, productive Simpson clonality was calculated as the square root of Simpson's diversity index over productive rearrangements. What TCRdb holds here is the immuneACCESS table cut down to in-frame rearrangements. Part of the clones is not present; checked against another copy, under half of the missing clones reflect an unresolved V gene, and the others are unexplained. V and J calls and clone size come straight from that table; D and trimming were deduced from the DNA. The sample table records tens of thousands of clones; about 70% of these occur just once. The ten largest clonotypes hold 50% to 75% of the sample.

Regarding this clone: Its antigen is still unknown. It has no much larger one-base neighbor in the sample; base qualities were not kept.

Each collaborating institution followed its own protocols to collect whole blood in K2EDTA tubes. For TCRbeta analysis, collaborators shipped samples in one of three forms: frozen whole blood, isolated PBMCs, or DNA extracted from either of those sample types. Summary of the overall study and its limitations: The amount of clinical and demographic metadata varied by source and participant and was provided uncurated.

The sequenced sample was peripheral blood. The chain links TRBV5-1 with TRBJ2-1; 7 central bases correspond to TRBD1. The receptor was derived from an older man with acute or convalescent COVID-19. The nucleotide sequence is given as TGCGCCAGCAGCTTGACAGGGGCAAATGAGCAGTTCTTC. This gives the protein CASSLTGANEQFF.